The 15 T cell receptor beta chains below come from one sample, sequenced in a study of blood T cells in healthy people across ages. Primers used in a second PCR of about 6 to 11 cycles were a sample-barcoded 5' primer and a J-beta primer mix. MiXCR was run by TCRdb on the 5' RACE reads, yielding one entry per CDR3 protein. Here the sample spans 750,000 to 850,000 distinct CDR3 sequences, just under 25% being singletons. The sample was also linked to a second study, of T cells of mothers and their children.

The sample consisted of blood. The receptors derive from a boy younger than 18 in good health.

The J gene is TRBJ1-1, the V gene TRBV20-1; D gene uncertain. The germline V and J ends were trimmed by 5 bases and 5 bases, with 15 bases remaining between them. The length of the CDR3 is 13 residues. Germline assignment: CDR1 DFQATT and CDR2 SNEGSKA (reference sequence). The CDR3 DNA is TGCAGTGCTGGATGGGAGTTTATGACTGAAGCTTTCTTT. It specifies CSAGWEFMTEAFF.

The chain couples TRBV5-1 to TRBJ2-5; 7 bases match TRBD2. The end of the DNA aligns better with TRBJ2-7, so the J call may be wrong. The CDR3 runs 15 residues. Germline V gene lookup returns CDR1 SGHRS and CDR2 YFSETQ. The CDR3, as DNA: TGCGCCAGCAGCTTGGTGGCTAGCGGAGCCTACGAGCAGTACTTC. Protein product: CASSLVASGAYEQYF.

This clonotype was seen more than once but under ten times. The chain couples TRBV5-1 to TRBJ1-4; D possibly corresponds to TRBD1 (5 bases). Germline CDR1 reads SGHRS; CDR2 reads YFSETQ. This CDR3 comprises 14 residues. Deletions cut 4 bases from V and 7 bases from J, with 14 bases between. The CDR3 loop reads CASSPGTKGEKLFF. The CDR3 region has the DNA TGCGCCAGCAGCCCAGGGACGAAGGGTGAAAAACTGTTTTTT.

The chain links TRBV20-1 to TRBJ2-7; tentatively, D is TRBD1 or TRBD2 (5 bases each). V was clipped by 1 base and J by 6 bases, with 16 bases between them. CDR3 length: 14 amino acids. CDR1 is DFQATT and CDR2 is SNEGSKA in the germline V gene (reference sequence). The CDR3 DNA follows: TGCAGTGCTAGAGGGGGGACGGGTACTACCGAGCAGTACTTC. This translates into CSARGGTGTTEQYF.

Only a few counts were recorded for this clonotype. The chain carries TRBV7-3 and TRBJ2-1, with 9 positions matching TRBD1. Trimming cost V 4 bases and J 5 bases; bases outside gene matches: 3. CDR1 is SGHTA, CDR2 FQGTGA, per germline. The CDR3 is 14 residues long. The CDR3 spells CASSSGQGHNEQFF. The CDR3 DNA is TGTGCCAGCAGCTCGGGACAGGGTCACAATGAGCAGTTCTTC.

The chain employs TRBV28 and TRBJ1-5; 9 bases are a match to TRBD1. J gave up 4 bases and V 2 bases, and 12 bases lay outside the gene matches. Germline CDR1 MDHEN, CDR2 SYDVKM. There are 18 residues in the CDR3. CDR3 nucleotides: TGTGCCAGCAGTTTAACGGGACAGGGATTAATTGGGAATCAGCCCCAGCATTTT. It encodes CASSLTGQGLIGNQPQHF.

Here the CDR3 reads CASSLGMENEKLFF. The CDR3 coding sequence is TGTGCCAGCAGCTTGGGAATGGAAAATGAAAAACTGTTTTTT. This sequence joins TRBV5-4 and TRBJ1-4; the D is unclear. The V gene's germline CDR1 is SGHNT and CDR2 YYREEE (reference sequence). The CDR3 contains 14 residues. Trimming pared 0 bases from V and 5 bases from J, leaving 8 bases between. The whole variable domain, filled in from reference TRBV5-4 and TRBJ1-4, reads ETGVTQSPTHLIKTRGQQVTLRCSSQSGHNTVSWYQQALGQGPQFIFQYYREEENGRGNFPPRFSGLQFPNYSSELNVNALELDDSALYLCASSLGMENEKLFFGSGTQLSVL.

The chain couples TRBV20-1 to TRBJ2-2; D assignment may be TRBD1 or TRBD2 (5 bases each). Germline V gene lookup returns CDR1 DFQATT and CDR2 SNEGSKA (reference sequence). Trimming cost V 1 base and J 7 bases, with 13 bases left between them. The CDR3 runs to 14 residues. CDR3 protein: CSARAFVGGGELFF. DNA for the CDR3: TGCAGTGCTAGAGCGTTTGTTGGGGGCGGGGAGCTGTTTTTT.

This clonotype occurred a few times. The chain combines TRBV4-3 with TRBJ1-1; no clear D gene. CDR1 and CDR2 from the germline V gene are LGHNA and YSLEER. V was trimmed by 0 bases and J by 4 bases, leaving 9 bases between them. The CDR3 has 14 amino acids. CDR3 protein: CASSQEWRATEAFF. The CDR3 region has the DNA TGCGCCAGCAGCCAAGAATGGAGAGCCACTGAAGCTTTCTTT.

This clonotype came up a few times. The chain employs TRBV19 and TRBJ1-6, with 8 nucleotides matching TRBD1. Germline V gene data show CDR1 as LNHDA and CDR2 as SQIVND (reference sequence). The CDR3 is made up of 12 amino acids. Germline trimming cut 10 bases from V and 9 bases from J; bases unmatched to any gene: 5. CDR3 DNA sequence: TGTGCCACAGGACAGGGTGGTTCACCCCTCCACTTT. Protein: CATGQGGSPLHF. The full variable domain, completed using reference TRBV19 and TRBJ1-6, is DGGITQSPKYLFRKEGQNVTLSCEQNLNHDAMYWYRQDPGQGLRLIYYSQIVNDFQKGDIAEGYSVSREKKESFPLTVTSAQKNPTAFYLCATGQGGSPLHFGNGTRLTVT.

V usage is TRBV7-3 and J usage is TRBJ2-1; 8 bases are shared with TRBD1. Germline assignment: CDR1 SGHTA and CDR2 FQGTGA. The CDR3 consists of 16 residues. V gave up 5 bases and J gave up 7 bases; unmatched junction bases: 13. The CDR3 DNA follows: TGTGCCAGCAGCGCCCGGACAGGGATCTCGGTGAATGAGCAGTTCTTC. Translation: CASSARTGISVNEQFF.

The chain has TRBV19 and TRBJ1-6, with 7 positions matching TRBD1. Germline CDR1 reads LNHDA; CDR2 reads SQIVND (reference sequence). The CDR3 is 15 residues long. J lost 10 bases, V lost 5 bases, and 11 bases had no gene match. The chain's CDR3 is CASSPPGQPLSPLHF. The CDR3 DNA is TGTGCCAGTAGTCCTCCGGGACAGCCGTTGTCACCCCTCCACTTT. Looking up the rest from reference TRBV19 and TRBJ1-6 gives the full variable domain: DGGITQSPKYLFRKEGQNVTLSCEQNLNHDAMYWYRQDPGQGLRLIYYSQIVNDFQKGDIAEGYSVSREKKESFPLTVTSAQKNPTAFYLCASSPPGQPLSPLHFGNGTRLTVT.

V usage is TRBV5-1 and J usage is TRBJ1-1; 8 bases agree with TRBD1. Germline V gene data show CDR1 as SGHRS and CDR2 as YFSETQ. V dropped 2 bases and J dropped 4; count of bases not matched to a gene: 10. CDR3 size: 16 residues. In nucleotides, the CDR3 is TGCGCCAGCAGCTTCACCCAGGGGGCGCGGGGCACTGAAGCTTTCTTT. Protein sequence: CASSFTQGARGTEAFF.

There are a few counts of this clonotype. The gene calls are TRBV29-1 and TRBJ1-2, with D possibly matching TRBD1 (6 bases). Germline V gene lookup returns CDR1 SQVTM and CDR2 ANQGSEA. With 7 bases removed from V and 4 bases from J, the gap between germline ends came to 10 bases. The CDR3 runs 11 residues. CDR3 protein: CSAMDSYGYTF. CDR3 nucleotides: TGCAGCGCCATGGACAGCTATGGCTACACCTTC.

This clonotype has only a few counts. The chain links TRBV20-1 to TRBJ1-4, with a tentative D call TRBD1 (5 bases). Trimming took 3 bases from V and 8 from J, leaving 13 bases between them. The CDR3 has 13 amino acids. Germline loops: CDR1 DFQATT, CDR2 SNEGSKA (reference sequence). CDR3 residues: CSARGQGVEKLFF. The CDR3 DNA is TGCAGTGCTAGGGGGCAGGGCGTCGAAAAACTGTTTTTT.